A single sample gave rise to the 6 T cell receptor beta chains below, sequenced in a study of cytomegalovirus exposure and HLA in healthy donors. The PCR ran on 60 Vbeta and 13 Jbeta primers. Sequencing used immunoSEQ multiplex PCR; TCRdb keeps in-frame clones, though not all of them. The sample consists of 150,000 to 200,000 clones, about 88% of them appearing once. Source material: PBMCs. The receptors originated from a young woman in good health and CMV-seronegative.

This clone has more than one count but fewer than ten. Other DNA variants within this sample encode the same CDR3. V and J are TRBV5-1 and TRBJ2-1; TRBD2 agrees at 9 bases. The V gene's germline CDR1 is SGHRS and CDR2 YFSETQ. This CDR3 contains 15 residues. After removal of 0 bases from V and 3 bases from J, the junction contained 1 base not matched to a gene. In DNA, the CDR3 is TGCGCCAGCAGCTTGGGACTAGCGGACTACAATGAGCAGTTCTTC. Protein: CASSLGLADYNEQFF.

CDR3 sequence (DNA): TGCAGCGCTACGGGAGGTACCAATACGCAGTATTTT. It translates to CSATGGTNTQYF. The chain recombines TRBV29-1 with TRBJ2-3, with 7 bases identical to TRBD2. Looked up from germline, CDR1 is SQVTM and CDR2 is ANQGSEA. After removal of 7 bases from V and 7 bases from J, the junction contained 8 bases not matched to a gene. CDR3 length equals 12 residues.

The genes are TRBV10-3 and TRBJ2-3, with TRBD1 as a possible D gene (6 bases). Germline assignment: CDR1 ENHRY and CDR2 SYGVKD. V lost 7 bases and J 5 bases, leaving 16 bases between the germline ends. The CDR3 consists of 14 residues. The DNA of the CDR3 is TGTGCCATCACCCAGCAGGGGCCATTAGATACGCAGTATTTT. This translates into CAITQQGPLDTQYF.

This rearrangement joins TRBV9 to TRBJ2-3; TRBD2 agrees at 15 bases. CDR3 size: 15 residues. CDR1 and CDR2 from the germline V gene are SGDLS and YYNGEE. Trimming removed 3 bases from V and 11 bases from J; junction bases left unmatched: 7. CDR3 bases: TGTGCCAGCAGCGAAGGGACTAGCGGGAGGCGTAGGCAGTATTTT. Translating gives CASSEGTSGRRRQYF.

The chain carries TRBV7-2 and TRBJ1-2; tentative D call: TRBD1 (5 bases). V lost 5 bases and J 1 base, leaving 11 bases between the germline ends. The CDR3 loop spans 14 amino acids. Germline CDR1 reads SGHTA; CDR2 reads FQGNSA. CDR3 sequence (DNA): TGTGCCAGCAGCCGGCAGGGCAGTAACTATGGCTACACCTTC. Protein: CASSRQGSNYGYTF.

Worth noting for this clone: The junction and the germline gene differ at one end; a read error may be behind it. The chain links TRBV7-9 to TRBJ1-2; 9 bases align to TRBD1. The length of the CDR3 is 15 residues. CDR1 is SEHNR and CDR2 is FQNEAQ in the germline V gene (reference sequence). This chain's CDR3 is CSSSPGDRGLYGYTF. The CDR3 bases are TGTTCCAGCAGCCCGGGAGACAGGGGGTTGTATGGCTACACCTTC.